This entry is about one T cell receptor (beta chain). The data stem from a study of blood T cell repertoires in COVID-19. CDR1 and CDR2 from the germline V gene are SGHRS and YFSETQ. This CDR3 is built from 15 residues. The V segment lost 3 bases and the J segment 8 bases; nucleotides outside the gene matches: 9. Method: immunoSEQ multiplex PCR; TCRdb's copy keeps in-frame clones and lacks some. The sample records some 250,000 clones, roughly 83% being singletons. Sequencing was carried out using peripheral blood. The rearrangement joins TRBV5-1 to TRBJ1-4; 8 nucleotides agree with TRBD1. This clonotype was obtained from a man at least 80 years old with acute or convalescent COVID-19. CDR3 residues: CASSSLDREGEKLFF. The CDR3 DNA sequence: TGCGCCAGCAGCTCCCTGGACAGGGAGGGAGAAAAACTGTTTTTT.